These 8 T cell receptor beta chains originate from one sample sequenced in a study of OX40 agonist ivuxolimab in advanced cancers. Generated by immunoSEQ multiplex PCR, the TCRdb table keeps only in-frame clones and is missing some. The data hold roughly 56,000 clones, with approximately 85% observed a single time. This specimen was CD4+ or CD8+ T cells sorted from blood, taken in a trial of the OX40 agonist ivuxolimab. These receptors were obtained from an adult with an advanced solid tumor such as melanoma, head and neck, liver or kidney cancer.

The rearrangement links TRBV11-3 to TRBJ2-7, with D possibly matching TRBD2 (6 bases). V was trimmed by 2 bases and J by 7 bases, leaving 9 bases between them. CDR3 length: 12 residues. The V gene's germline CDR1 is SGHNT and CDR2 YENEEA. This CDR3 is CASSLRLEEQYF. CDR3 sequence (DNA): TGTGCCAGCAGCTTAAGACTAGAGGAGCAGTACTTC.

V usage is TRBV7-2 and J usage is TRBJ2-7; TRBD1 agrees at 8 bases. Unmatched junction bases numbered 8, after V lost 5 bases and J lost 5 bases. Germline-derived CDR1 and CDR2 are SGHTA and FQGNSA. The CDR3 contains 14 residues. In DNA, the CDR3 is TGTGCCAGCAGCGTTGACAGGGGTAGGGACGAGCAGTACTTC. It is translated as CASSVDRGRDEQYF.

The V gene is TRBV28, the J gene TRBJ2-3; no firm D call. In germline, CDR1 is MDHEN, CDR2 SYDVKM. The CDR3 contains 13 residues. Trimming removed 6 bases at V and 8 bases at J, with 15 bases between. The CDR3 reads CASSRTLGRTQYF. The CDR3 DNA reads TGTGCCAGCAGCCGAACACTCGGCCGTACGCAGTATTTT.

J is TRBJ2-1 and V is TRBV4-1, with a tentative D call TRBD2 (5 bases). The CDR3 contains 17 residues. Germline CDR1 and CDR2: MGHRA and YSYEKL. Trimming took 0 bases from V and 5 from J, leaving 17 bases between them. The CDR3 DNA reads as TGCGCCAGCAGCCAAGATCACCCCGATCGGCGGGACAATGAGCAGTTCTTC. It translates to CASSQDHPDRRDNEQFF.

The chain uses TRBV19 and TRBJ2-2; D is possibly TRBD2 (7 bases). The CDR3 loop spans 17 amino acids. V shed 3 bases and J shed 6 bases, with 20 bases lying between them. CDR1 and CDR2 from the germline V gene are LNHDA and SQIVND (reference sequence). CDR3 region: CASSMPARGAHPGELFF. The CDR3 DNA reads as TGTGCCAGTAGTATGCCCGCCCGGGGGGCGCATCCCGGGGAGCTGTTTTTT.

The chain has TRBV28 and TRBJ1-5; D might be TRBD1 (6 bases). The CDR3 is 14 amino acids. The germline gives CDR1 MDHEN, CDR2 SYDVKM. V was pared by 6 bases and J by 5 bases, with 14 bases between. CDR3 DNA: TGTGCCAGCAGCCCTGACAGGTCCTATCAGCCCCAGCATTTT. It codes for CASSPDRSYQPQHF.

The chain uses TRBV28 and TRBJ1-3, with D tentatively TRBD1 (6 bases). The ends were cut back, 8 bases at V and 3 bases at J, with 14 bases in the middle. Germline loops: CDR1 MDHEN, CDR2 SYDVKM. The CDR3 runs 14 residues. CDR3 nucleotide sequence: TGTGCCAGCCGCGGGGGGGCCGATGGAAACACCATATATTTT. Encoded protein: CASRGGADGNTIYF.

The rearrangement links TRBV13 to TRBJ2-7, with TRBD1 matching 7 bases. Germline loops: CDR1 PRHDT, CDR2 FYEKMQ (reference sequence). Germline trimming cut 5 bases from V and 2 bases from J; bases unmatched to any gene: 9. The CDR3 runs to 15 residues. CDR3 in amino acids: CASSRDRSPPYEQYF. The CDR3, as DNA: TGTGCCAGCAGCAGGGACAGATCCCCACCCTACGAGCAGTACTTC.